This T cell receptor beta chain was retrieved from a study of vaccination and CD4 T cells after COVID-19. About the research overall: Stimulation used overlapping spike peptides from SARS-CoV-2, HCoV-NL63, HCoV-OC43 and HCoV-229E. As a positive control, some control cultures were given a CEFX pool, while others were given an HIV-1 Nef pool or no peptide.

With V trimmed by 3 bases and J by 4 bases, 3 bases remained unmatched. The V gene's germline CDR1 is SGHRS and CDR2 YFSETQ. This CDR3 region has 13 residues. Sample treatment: approximately nine-day PBMC culture with coronavirus spike peptide pools or control peptides (ViraFEST assay). Concerning this clonotype itself: Its target is not known.

The assay that was used to sequence DNA from cultured CD4+ T cells was the Oncomine TCR Beta short-read assay. TCRdb independently ran MiXCR on the PCR reads; one entry per CDR3 protein. The repertoire holds tens of thousands of distinct CDR3 sequences, with less than 50% as singletons. Sequencing used CD4+ T cells from blood, cultured in vitro. The genes are TRBV5-1 and TRBJ1-1, with TRBD1 matching over 7 bases. The receptor comes from a human donor who had recovered from COVID-19. The CDR3 here is CASSSQGFTEAFF. In DNA form, the CDR3 reads TGCGCCAGCAGCTCACAGGGGTTCACTGAAGCTTTCTTT.